One and the same sample provided the 29 T cell receptor beta chains below, sequenced in a study of blood T cells in healthy people across ages. A sample-barcoded 5' primer and a J-beta primer mix were used in a second PCR of roughly 7 to 12 cycles. TCRdb analysed the 5' RACE reads with MiXCR anew, one entry per CDR3 protein. The data contain around 800,000 distinct CDR3 sequences, around 42% of them singletons. Specimen: blood. The source of these receptors is a man aged 55 to 69 in good health.

This clonotype was seen only once. Relative to the germline gene, one junction end is altered; a read error may explain this. This rearrangement joins TRBV20-1 to TRBJ1-4; D uncertain. Germline CDR1 and CDR2: DFQATT and SNEGSKA (reference sequence). The CDR3 loop spans 14 amino acids. The CDR3 region is CSARAAGTNEKLFF. For the CDR3, the DNA is TGCAGTGCCAGAGCAGCGGGAACTAATGAAAAACTGTTTTTT.

This clonotype showed up just a few times. The V gene is TRBV6-1, the J gene TRBJ2-1; D is uncertain. The germline V gene has CDR1 MNHNS and CDR2 SASEGT. The V and J ends lost 4 bases and 4 bases respectively, with 11 bases between them. This CDR3 has 14 amino acids. Here the CDR3 reads CASSGPGTYNEQFF. CDR3 coding DNA: TGTGCCAGCAGTGGACCTGGAACTTACAATGAGCAGTTCTTC.

CDR3 sequence: CAWAGRLTSYEQYF. CDR3 DNA: TGTGCCTGGGCCGGGAGGCTGACCTCCTACGAGCAGTACTTC. The chain has TRBV30 and TRBJ2-7, with 7 bases identical to TRBD2. The germline gives CDR1 GTSNPN, CDR2 SVGIG (reference sequence). J lost 0 bases, V lost 5 bases, and 7 bases had no gene match. The CDR3 has 14 amino acids.

V gene TRBV25-1 combines with J gene TRBJ2-1; D is perhaps TRBD2 (6 bases). V lost 1 base and J lost 8, with 12 bases in between. The CDR3 loop spans 14 amino acids. Germline V gives CDR1 MGHDK, CDR2 SYGVNS. The CDR3 coding sequence is TGTGCCAGCAGTGAATTGGGCGGGGCCTATGAGCAGTTCTTC. Translation gives CASSELGGAYEQFF.

This clonotype was detected only a few times. The chain employs TRBV25-1 and TRBJ1-1, with D uncertain. Germline loops: CDR1 MGHDK, CDR2 SYGVNS. Trimming left V 1 base short and J 1 base short, with 10 bases between. The CDR3 is made up of 15 amino acids. DNA of the CDR3: TGTGCCAGCAGTGAATTCGGCGTCGGGAACACTGAAGCTTTCTTT. As protein: CASSEFGVGNTEAFF.

The chain employs TRBV21-1 and TRBJ2-3; TRBD2 was called by the table and not checked on the DNA. TRBV21-1 is a listed pseudogene. This CDR3 is 16 amino acids long. Here the CDR3 DNA reads TGTGCCAGCAGCAGACAACTAGCGGGGGTCACAGATACGCAGTATTTT. It yields the protein CASSRQLAGVTDTQYF.

In its sample, this clonotype was seen a few times. V and J are TRBV5-5 and TRBJ2-3; the match to TRBD2 covers 14 bases. This CDR3 contains 18 residues. Germline loops: CDR1 SGHKS, CDR2 YYEKEE (reference sequence). V lost 0 bases to trimming and J lost 2 bases; unmatched junction nucleotides: 5. CDR3 in amino acids: CASSLGLAGGPNTDTQYF. CDR3 DNA: TGTGCCAGCAGCTTGGGACTAGCGGGGGGGCCGAACACAGATACGCAGTATTTT. The full variable domain, in which reference TRBV5-5 and TRBJ2-3 provide the parts outside the CDR3, is DAGVTQSPTHLIKTRGQQVTLRCSPISGHKSVSWYQQVLGQGPQFIFQYYEKEERGRGNFPDRFSARQFPNYSSELNVNALLLGDSALYLCASSLGLAGGPNTDTQYFGPGTRLTVL.

This clonotype came up a few times. The V and J genes are TRBV6-2 or TRBV6-3 and TRBJ1-2; 7 bases map to TRBD1. The CDR3 length is 15 residues. Germline CDR1 MNHEY, CDR2 SVGEGT. Losses at the gene ends were 6 bases for V and 5 bases for J; bases not matched to a gene: 12. CDR3 protein: CASRNHPGQDYGYTF. DNA of the CDR3: TGTGCCAGCAGAAACCACCCTGGACAGGATTATGGCTACACCTTC.

The V gene is TRBV7-9, the J gene TRBJ1-2, with 8 bases lining up with TRBD1. This CDR3 contains 14 residues. Germline lookup yields CDR1 SEHNR and CDR2 FQNEAQ (reference sequence). With V trimmed by 1 base and J by 7 bases, 5 bases remained unmatched. Here the CDR3 DNA reads TGTGCCAGCAGCTTAGGGACAGGGACTCTTGGCTACACCTTC. Translating gives CASSLGTGTLGYTF.

There are many counts of this clonotype. The V and J genes are TRBV29-1 and TRBJ2-7, with 7 nucleotides matching TRBD1. Germline trimming cut 4 bases from V and 0 bases from J; bases unmatched to any gene: 3. CDR1 SQVTM and CDR2 ANQGSEA come from the germline V gene. The CDR3 sequence is 13 residues long. The CDR3 protein is CSVGDRSSYEQYF. CDR3 in DNA: TGCAGCGTTGGGGACAGAAGCTCCTACGAGCAGTACTTC.

J is TRBJ1-4 and V is TRBV20-1, with D possibly being TRBD1 (5 bases). Germline V gene lookup returns CDR1 DFQATT and CDR2 SNEGSKA (reference sequence). This CDR3 has 14 residues. The CDR3 nucleotides read TGCAGCGCGAAAACGGGGTCGGGGCGGGAAAAACTGTTTTTT. This gives the protein CSAKTGSGREKLFF.

V and J are TRBV10-3 and TRBJ2-5; D is perhaps TRBD1 (5 bases). The J call is in doubt because the DNA end fits TRBJ2-7 better. This CDR3 is 14 amino acids long. Germline V gene sequence: CDR1 ENHRY, CDR2 SYGVKD. For the CDR3, the DNA is TGTGCCATCAGTGAGACAGACAGCATCCACGAGCAGTACTTC. This sequence encodes CAISETDSIHEQYF.

The chain links TRBV30 to TRBJ1-6, with D uncertain. The CDR3 runs to 15 residues. V lost 1 base to trimming and J lost 1 base, with 8 bases between them. The germline V gene has CDR1 GTSNPN and CDR2 SVGIG (reference sequence). The CDR3 here is CAWSDRSSYNSPLHF. In DNA, the CDR3 is TGTGCCTGGAGTGACAGATCATCCTATAATTCACCCCTCCACTTT.

The chain has TRBV18 and TRBJ2-7; TRBD1 matches at 9 bases. The CDR3 extends over 14 amino acids. V was clipped by 6 bases and J by 3 bases; unmatched bases: 6. CDR1 KGHSH and CDR2 LQKENI come from the germline V gene. The CDR3 DNA reads TGTGCCAGCTCCTCGGGGACAGGGTACTACGAGCAGTACTTC. As protein: CASSSGTGYYEQYF.

The chain couples TRBV20-1 to TRBJ2-1, with a tentative D call TRBD2 (6 bases). With the DNA end fitting TRBJ2-7 better, the J assignment may be wrong. Germline V gene sequence: CDR1 DFQATT, CDR2 SNEGSKA (reference sequence). The CDR3 length is 13 residues. The CDR3 spells CSALDQDYNEQYF. DNA of the CDR3: TGCAGTGCCCTTGACCAGGACTACAATGAGCAGTACTTC.

The V gene is TRBV24-1, the J gene TRBJ2-1; D possibly corresponds to TRBD1 (6 bases). CDR3 length: 15 amino acids. V lost 4 bases and J lost 7, with 16 bases in between. Germline CDR1 reads KGHDR; CDR2 reads SFDVKD. CDR3 protein: CATSEGTFGRNEQFF. The CDR3 DNA is TGTGCCACCAGTGAAGGGACATTTGGGCGTAATGAGCAGTTCTTC.

This clonotype came up a few times. A clone one base away is much larger, so this may be a read error. The CDR3 coding sequence is TGCGCCAGCAGCTGGGGGGCCTCCTACGAGCAGTACTTC. This encodes CASSWGASYEQYF. The chain is built from TRBV5-1 and TRBJ2-7; D may be TRBD1 or TRBD2 (6 bases each). V was pared by 3 bases and J by 0 bases, with 7 bases between. There are 13 residues in the CDR3. Germline V CDR1 and CDR2: SGHRS, YFSETQ.

This clonotype appeared a few times. The CDR3 spells CASSLAAWRRGVGETQYF. The CDR3 coding sequence is TGCGCCAGCAGCTTGGCTGCCTGGAGGAGGGGCGTAGGAGAGACCCAGTACTTC. The chain recombines TRBV5-1 with TRBJ2-5, with a possible D match to TRBD2 (6 bases). Germline CDR1 SGHRS, CDR2 YFSETQ. Trimming removed 0 bases from V and 4 bases from J, with 22 bases in between. The CDR3 covers 18 residues.

As to this clonotype: A much larger clone is a single base away; this may be a read error. The chain is built from TRBV20-1 and TRBJ2-3; 7 positions match TRBD1. The CDR3 loop spans 15 amino acids. Germline V gene lookup returns CDR1 DFQATT and CDR2 SNEGSKA (reference sequence). V trimming: 5 bases; J trimming: 0 bases; junction bases outside the gene matches: 8. CDR3 sequence (DNA): TGCAGTGCTGGGGCTCCGGGACAGAGCACAGATACGCAGTATTTT. Translated, it gives CSAGAPGQSTDTQYF.

The V and J genes are TRBV15 and TRBJ2-3; TRBD1 aligns across 7 bases. The germline V gene encodes CDR1 LNHNV and CDR2 YYDKDF (reference sequence). This CDR3 comprises 15 residues. The ends lost 0 bases at V and 3 bases at J; junction bases unmatched: 3. This CDR3 is CATSREDRVTDTQYF. The CDR3 coding sequence is TGTGCCACCAGCAGAGAAGACAGGGTTACAGATACGCAGTATTTT.

This clonotype was seen a handful of times. CDR3 in amino acids: CASSLTGTGGDEQFF. In nucleotides, the CDR3 is TGTGCCAGCAGTCTAACCGGAACAGGGGGAGATGAGCAGTTCTTC. This sequence joins TRBV6-1 and TRBJ2-1; 8 bases match TRBD1. Germline loops: CDR1 MNHNS, CDR2 SASEGT. The V and J ends lost 5 bases and 8 bases, in that order; junction bases with no gene match: 11. This CDR3 is 15 amino acids long.

The sample holds many counts of this clonotype. J is TRBJ2-7 and V is TRBV6-6; D is tentatively TRBD1 or TRBD2 (6 bases each). There are 11 residues in the CDR3. V dropped 8 bases and J dropped 5 bases, with 10 bases sitting between them. Germline CDR1 MNHNY, CDR2 SVGAGI (reference sequence). CDR3 sequence reads: CASGGGNEQYF. The DNA for the CDR3 is TGTGCCAGCGGAGGGGGGAACGAGCAGTACTTC.

The chain links TRBV6-1 to TRBJ2-1; 9 bases fit TRBD1. V was clipped by 6 bases and J by 1 base; unmatched bases: 19. Per the germline V gene, CDR1 is MNHNS and CDR2 is SASEGT. This CDR3 is built from 20 residues. CDR3 residues: CASRAIGTGKVLSSYNEQFF. The DNA for the CDR3 is TGTGCCAGCAGAGCTATTGGGACAGGGAAGGTCCTAAGTTCCTACAATGAGCAGTTCTTC.

The rearrangement links TRBV15 to TRBJ2-5, with 9 nucleotides matching TRBD2. The J call could be wrong; TRBJ2-7 is a better fit for the DNA end. The CDR3 is 17 amino acids. The V gene's germline CDR1 is LNHNV and CDR2 YYDKDF (reference sequence). The CDR3 sequence is CATSRPYSGRVPYEQYF. The CDR3, as DNA: TGTGCCACCAGCAGACCATATAGCGGGAGAGTGCCCTACGAGCAGTACTTC.

The V gene is TRBV9, the J gene TRBJ2-7, with a tentative D call TRBD1 (6 bases). The germline CDR1 and CDR2 sequences are SGDLS and YYNGEE. V shed 0 bases and J shed 2 bases, with 12 bases lying between them. The CDR3 runs 15 residues. DNA of the CDR3: TGTGCCAGCAGCGTAGAAGGGGCAGGGGCCTACGAGCAGTACTTC. This sequence encodes CASSVEGAGAYEQYF.

CDR3 residues: CASSLKRGQETQYF. CDR3 DNA sequence: TGTGCCAGCAGCCTAAAGCGGGGACAAGAGACCCAGTACTTC. V gene TRBV12-3 or TRBV12-4 combines with J gene TRBJ2-5; 7 positions agree with TRBD2. The CDR3 is 14 residues long. Unmatched junction bases numbered 6, after V lost 6 bases and J lost 2 bases.

This chain uses TRBV20-1 with TRBJ2-5, with no clear D. The germline CDR1 and CDR2 sequences are DFQATT and SNEGSKA (reference sequence). This CDR3 spans 15 amino acids. The V end lost 3 bases, the J end lost 1 base, and 15 bases lay between the germline ends. CDR3 protein: CSARTGRSLQETQYF. The CDR3 DNA follows: TGCAGTGCTAGGACTGGTCGGAGCCTCCAAGAGACCCAGTACTTC.

The CDR3 loop is CASSFGTRATQYF. CDR3 nucleotides: TGTGCCAGCAGCTTCGGGACTAGGGCTACGCAGTATTTT. The V call is TRBV7-2, the J call TRBJ2-3; TRBD2 agrees at 8 bases. The germline gives CDR1 SGHTA, CDR2 FQGNSA. This CDR3 has 13 amino acids. Unmatched junction bases numbered 4, after V lost 3 bases and J lost 8 bases.

The sample holds a few counts of this clonotype. V is TRBV20-1 and J is TRBJ2-1, with D tentatively TRBD2 (6 bases). CDR3 size: 16 residues. Germline V gene data show CDR1 as DFQATT and CDR2 as SNEGSKA (reference sequence). V was shortened by 3 bases and J by 5 bases, with 20 bases between the two germline ends. The CDR3, as DNA: TGCAGTGCTAGGGGTTCAATAGCGGTCGGGAACAATGAGCAGTTCTTC. Translating it yields CSARGSIAVGNNEQFF.